These T cell receptor beta chains were read from a single sample in a study of blood T cell repertoires in COVID-19. Assay: immunoSEQ multiplex PCR; the TCRdb copy retains only in-frame clones and omits some. The sample lists about 200,000 clones, approximately 82% occurring once. The specimen was peripheral blood. These receptor sequences come from a human donor with acute or convalescent COVID-19. The donor label of this sample is uncertain. Both conserved end residues are part of each CDR3. A D gene is named only where the DNA matches it firmly. The size field is filled for only some rows; it gives once, few, many or a size class.

CDR3 protein: CASSVVTEYGYTF; CDR3 DNA: TGTGCCAGCAGCGTAGTTACAGAATATGGCTACACCTTC; clone size: .; V gene: TRBV9; D gene: .; J gene: TRBJ1-2
CDR3 protein: CSARQGSYEQYF; CDR3 DNA: TGCAGCGCCCGACAGGGCTCCTACGAGCAGTACTTC; clone size: .; V gene: TRBV29-1; D gene: TRBD1; J gene: TRBJ2-7
CDR3 protein: CASSVYGTGNTGELFF; CDR3 DNA: TGTGCCAGCAGCGTCTATGGGACAGGCAACACCGGGGAGCTGTTTTTT; clone size: once; V gene: TRBV9; D gene: TRBD1; J gene: TRBJ2-2
CDR3 protein: CASSDLYRGLGTEAFF; CDR3 DNA: TGTGCCAGCAGTGACCTTTACAGGGGGCTTGGTACTGAAGCTTTCTTT; clone size: once; V gene: TRBV6-1; D gene: TRBD1; J gene: TRBJ1-1
CDR3 protein: CASSLQVRGTEAFF; CDR3 DNA: TGCGCCAGCAGCTTGCAGGTTCGGGGCACTGAAGCTTTCTTT; clone size: .; V gene: TRBV5-1; D gene: .; J gene: TRBJ1-1
CDR3 protein: CASTEAYGYTF; CDR3 DNA: TGTGCCAGCACCGAGGCCTACGGCTACACCTTC; clone size: .; V gene: TRBV2; D gene: .; J gene: TRBJ1-2
CDR3 protein: CASSPYGVGAPSNQPQHF; CDR3 DNA: TGTGCCAGCAGTCCGTACGGGGTGGGGGCCCCTAGCAATCAGCCCCAGCATTTT; clone size: once; V gene: TRBV27; D gene: .; J gene: TRBJ1-5
CDR3 protein: CASSPQGIGNQPQHF; CDR3 DNA: TGTGCCAGCAGCCCGCAGGGAATCGGTAATCAGCCCCAGCATTTT; clone size: .; V gene: TRBV7-2; D gene: .; J gene: TRBJ1-5
CDR3 protein: CASSFSGIGYNEQFF; CDR3 DNA: TGTGCCAGCAGCTTCAGCGGGATAGGTTACAATGAGCAGTTCTTC; clone size: .; V gene: TRBV7-8; D gene: TRBD2; J gene: TRBJ2-1
CDR3 protein: CASSLVSQVRQPQHF; CDR3 DNA: TGTGCCAGCAGTTTGGTGTCACAGGTCCGCCAGCCCCAGCATTTT; clone size: .; V gene: TRBV28; D gene: .; J gene: TRBJ1-5
CDR3 protein: CASSKTGGASYEQYF; CDR3 DNA: TGTGCCAGCAGTAAGACAGGGGGCGCCTCCTACGAGCAGTACTTC; clone size: .; V gene: TRBV28; D gene: TRBD1; J gene: TRBJ2-7
CDR3 protein: CASSQSTGHNGNTIYF; CDR3 DNA: TGTGCCAGCAGCCAATCGACAGGGCACAACGGAAACACCATATATTTT; clone size: .; V gene: TRBV14; D gene: TRBD1; J gene: TRBJ1-3
CDR3 protein: CSVEESGRDGYTF; CDR3 DNA: TGCAGCGTTGAAGAGAGTGGGAGAGATGGCTACACCTTC; clone size: .; V gene: TRBV29-1; D gene: .; J gene: TRBJ1-2
CDR3 protein: CASSLDIQTEAFF; CDR3 DNA: TGTGCCAGCTCACTGGACATACAAACTGAAGCTTTCTTT; clone size: .; V gene: TRBV18; D gene: .; J gene: TRBJ1-1
CDR3 protein: CASSFPSGNTITNEQFF; CDR3 DNA: TGTGCCAGTAGTTTTCCTAGCGGGAATACAATTACAAATGAGCAGTTCTTC; clone size: .; V gene: TRBV19; D gene: TRBD2; J gene: TRBJ2-1
CDR3 protein: CASSLYLPRGRGVNTEAFF; CDR3 DNA: TGTGCCAGCAGTTTATACCTACCAAGGGGCAGGGGGGTGAACACTGAAGCTTTCTTT; clone size: .; V gene: TRBV27; D gene: TRBD1; J gene: TRBJ1-1
CDR3 protein: CASSIRRETVNEQFF; CDR3 DNA: TGTGCCAGTAGTATCCGGCGGGAGACGGTAAATGAGCAGTTCTTC; clone size: .; V gene: TRBV19; D gene: TRBD2; J gene: TRBJ2-1
CDR3 protein: CATSGGVGSWTQYF; CDR3 DNA: TGTGCCACCAGTGGGGGGGTGGGCAGTTGGACCCAGTACTTC; clone size: .; V gene: TRBV24-1; D gene: .; J gene: TRBJ2-5
CDR3 protein: CAIRQASGPGDTQYF; CDR3 DNA: TGTGCCATCCGGCAGGCTAGCGGTCCTGGAGATACGCAGTATTTT; clone size: few; V gene: TRBV10-3; D gene: TRBD2; J gene: TRBJ2-3
CDR3 protein: CAWSVLEGEKLFF; CDR3 DNA: TGTGCCTGGAGTGTACTTGAGGGAGAAAAACTGTTTTTT; clone size: .; V gene: TRBV30; D gene: .; J gene: TRBJ1-4
CDR3 protein: CASRSQGSNEKLFF; CDR3 DNA: TGTGCCAGCAGGTCACAGGGGTCTAATGAAAAACTGTTTTTT; clone size: .; V gene: TRBV6-6; D gene: TRBD1; J gene: TRBJ1-4
CDR3 protein: CASSIAEDYEQYF; CDR3 DNA: TGTGCCAGCAGCATAGCTGAGGATTACGAGCAGTACTTC; clone size: .; V gene: TRBV11-1; D gene: .; J gene: TRBJ2-7
CDR3 protein: CASSLSRGVAGGLNEQFF; CDR3 DNA: TGTGCCAGCAGTTTATCCCGGGGGGTAGCGGGAGGCCTCAATGAGCAGTTCTTC; clone size: once; V gene: TRBV27; D gene: TRBD2; J gene: TRBJ2-1
CDR3 protein: CASSYRTSGSTDTQYF; CDR3 DNA: TGTGCCAGCAGTTACCGGACTAGCGGGAGCACAGATACGCAGTATTTT; clone size: .; V gene: TRBV6-6; D gene: TRBD2; J gene: TRBJ2-3
CDR3 protein: CASSYGTGPNQPQHF; CDR3 DNA: TGTGCCAGCAGCTACGGGACAGGTCCCAATCAGCCCCAGCATTTT; clone size: .; V gene: TRBV9; D gene: TRBD1; J gene: TRBJ1-5